What follows are 19 T cell receptor beta chains derived from one specimen sequenced in a study of CD8 T cells in ankylosing spondylitis. TCRdb called the 5' RACE reads again in MiXCR, with one record for every CDR3 protein. The sample carries roughly 200,000 distinct CDR3 sequences, 25% to 30% recorded once. Sequencing was done on a sample of blood, either unsorted or a sorted T cell fraction (not recorded which). All receptors come from a male donor with ankylosing spondylitis or in good health (not recorded which).

The sample holds many counts of this clonotype. The CDR3 protein is CASSPTGLNTGELFF. The DNA for the CDR3 is TGTGCCAGCTCCCCTACGGGATTGAACACCGGGGAGCTGTTTTTT. The V and J genes are TRBV18 and TRBJ2-2; a possible D gene is TRBD2 (5 bases). Deletions cut 6 bases from V and 1 base from J, with 12 bases between. From germline, CDR1 is KGHSH and CDR2 LQKENI. The CDR3 is made up of 15 amino acids.

This clonotype occurred many times. This chain uses TRBV7-2 with TRBJ2-2; the match to TRBD1 covers 9 bases. Germline-derived CDR1 and CDR2 are SGHTA and FQGNSA. CDR3 length: 16 amino acids. The junction had 11 bases not matched to a gene; V was cut back by 5 bases and J by 7 bases. The CDR3 here is CASSPQGQGPVGELFF. The CDR3 DNA sequence: TGTGCCAGCAGCCCCCAAGGACAGGGGCCCGTCGGGGAGCTGTTTTTT.

This clonotype came up many times. The chain is built from TRBV5-1 and TRBJ2-5, with 8 bases that match TRBD1. V trimming: 3 bases; J trimming: 7 bases; junction bases outside the gene matches: 5. This CDR3 comprises 13 residues. Per germline, CDR1 SGHRS and CDR2 YFSETQ. CDR3 protein: CASSSTGDGTQYF. The CDR3 DNA sequence: TGCGCCAGCAGCTCGACAGGGGACGGGACCCAGTACTTC.

Only one count was recorded for this clonotype. V gene TRBV20-1 combines with J gene TRBJ2-5, with D perhaps matching TRBD1 (6 bases). The germline V gene encodes CDR1 DFQATT and CDR2 SNEGSKA (reference sequence). CDR3 length equals 15 residues. V was trimmed by 0 bases and J by 4 bases, leaving 15 bases between them. The CDR3 reads CSARDVTGIRETQYF. The CDR3 DNA sequence: TGCAGTGCTAGAGATGTAACAGGGATTAGAGAGACCCAGTACTTC.

This rearrangement joins TRBV20-1 to TRBJ2-7; D is possibly TRBD1 (6 bases). The ends were cut back, 3 bases at V and 7 bases at J, with 16 bases in the middle. CDR3 length: 13 residues. CDR1 DFQATT and CDR2 SNEGSKA come from the germline V gene (reference sequence). The CDR3 DNA is TGCAGTGCTAGTCTTAGGGGGAATGGGGAGCAGTACTTC. Its translation: CSASLRGNGEQYF.

This clonotype has ten or more counts. The genes are TRBV20-1 and TRBJ2-5; TRBD2 matches 15 bases. This CDR3 has 18 amino acids. Germline assignment: CDR1 DFQATT and CDR2 SNEGSKA (reference sequence). Losses at the gene ends were 3 bases for V and 1 base for J; bases not matched to a gene: 9. CDR3 sequence: CSARTGTSGRRGQETQYF. As DNA, the CDR3 is TGCAGTGCTAGGACCGGGACTAGCGGGAGGAGGGGCCAAGAGACCCAGTACTTC.

There are a few counts of this clonotype. This sequence joins TRBV7-3 and TRBJ2-1, with TRBD2 identical over 9 bases. The CDR3 extends over 13 amino acids. Germline V CDR1 and CDR2: SGHTA, FQGTGA. With V trimmed by 5 bases and J by 9 bases, 5 bases remained unmatched. The CDR3 coding sequence is TGTGCCAGCAGCCCAACTAGCGGGTTTGAGCAGTTCTTC. This translates into CASSPTSGFEQFF.

This clonotype was picked up many times. The chain is built from TRBV20-1 and TRBJ2-7; TRBD1 aligns across 11 bases. The CDR3 runs to 15 residues. V gave up 3 bases and J gave up 5 bases; unmatched junction bases: 9. Germline V gene lookup returns CDR1 DFQATT and CDR2 SNEGSKA (reference sequence). The CDR3 DNA reads as TGCAGTGCTAGTTCAGGGACAGGGGGTTCCCACGAGCAGTACTTC. It is translated as CSASSGTGGSHEQYF.

The chain has TRBV4-1 and TRBJ2-5; D is ambiguous. Trimming removed 3 bases at V and 1 base at J, with 12 bases between. The germline gives CDR1 MGHRA, CDR2 YSYEKL. The CDR3 is 15 residues long. DNA of the CDR3: TGCGCCAGCAGCCAGGAGACAAGCCTCCAAGAGACCCAGTACTTC. Amino acid sequence: CASSQETSLQETQYF.

The chain uses TRBV12-3 or TRBV12-4 and TRBJ2-1; tentatively, D is TRBD2 (6 bases). CDR3 length equals 17 residues. V shed 5 bases and J shed 3 bases, with 20 bases lying between them. The CDR3 is CASSLPGWRDFYNEQFF. The CDR3, as DNA: TGTGCCAGCAGTCTCCCGGGTTGGCGGGACTTCTACAATGAGCAGTTCTTC.

There are a few counts of this clonotype. The genes are TRBV20-1 and TRBJ2-5, with 8 nucleotides matching TRBD1. V lost 0 bases, J lost 5 bases, and 8 bases stayed unmatched. The CDR3 has 15 residues. Germline V lookup: CDR1 DFQATT, CDR2 SNEGSKA (reference sequence). CDR3 sequence reads: CSAREAQGAWETQYF. The CDR3 bases are TGCAGTGCTAGAGAGGCCCAGGGGGCCTGGGAGACCCAGTACTTC.

Of note for this clonotype: A much larger clone is a single base away; this may be a read error. The chain uses TRBV20-1 and TRBJ2-3; 14 bases align to TRBD2. Germline CDR1 DFQATT, CDR2 SNEGSKA (reference sequence). The length of the CDR3 is 17 residues. Trimming at V came to 4 bases and at J to 4 bases, leaving 10 bases not matched to a gene. CDR3 protein: CSATGLAGGPSADTQYF. DNA of the CDR3: TGCAGTGCTACCGGACTAGCGGGAGGTCCTAGCGCAGATACGCAGTATTTT.

This clonotype was recorded at least ten times. V usage is TRBV29-1 and J usage is TRBJ1-1; D possibly corresponds to TRBD1 (6 bases). Germline CDR1 is SQVTM and CDR2 is ANQGSEA. V was pared by 7 bases and J by 4 bases, with 19 bases between. The CDR3 totals 14 residues. The CDR3 DNA sequence: TGCAGCGCCGGGGCGTTGAGGGGGAGCACTGAAGCTTTCTTT. Amino acid sequence: CSAGALRGSTEAFF.

This sequence joins TRBV6-2 or TRBV6-3 and TRBJ2-2, with 9 bases matching TRBD1. The CDR3 length is 15 residues. The V gene end was trimmed by 10 bases and the J gene end by 0 bases; junction bases not matched to a gene: 6. Germline loops: CDR1 MNHEY, CDR2 SVGEGT. This chain's CDR3 is CATLRTGANTGELFF. The CDR3 nucleotides are TGTGCCACCCTCCGGACAGGGGCGAACACCGGGGAGCTGTTTTTT.

This clonotype was seen a handful of times. The rearrangement uses TRBV20-1 and TRBJ2-1; D not resolved. The V gene's germline CDR1 is DFQATT and CDR2 SNEGSKA (reference sequence). The CDR3 has 14 amino acids. V was pared by 0 bases and J by 6 bases, with 12 bases between. CDR3: CSAREQMTLNEQFF. CDR3 nucleotides: TGCAGTGCTAGAGAACAGATGACCCTCAATGAGCAGTTCTTC.

Turning to this clonotype: Its ends do not fully match the called genes, so a read error is possible. V and J are TRBV7-6 and TRBJ2-1; D is ambiguous. The CDR3 sequence is 13 residues long. Per germline, CDR1 SGHVS and CDR2 FNYEAQ. The CDR3 is CASSLAGHNELFF. CDR3 nucleotide sequence: TGTGCCAGCAGCTTAGCCGGGCACAATGAGCTGTTCTTC.

On this clonotype: This may arise from a read error, as a much more abundant clone is one base away. The gene calls are TRBV29-1 and TRBJ1-2; D might be TRBD1 (5 bases). Trimming left V 5 bases short and J 5 bases short, with 12 bases between. CDR3 length: 12 residues. In germline, CDR1 is SQVTM, CDR2 ANQGSEA. CDR3 amino acids: CSVPGRQYGYTF. CDR3 nucleotides: TGCAGCGTTCCGGGACGGCAATATGGCTACACCTTC.

This clonotype came up many times. The chain recombines TRBV11-2 with TRBJ2-1; 7 nucleotides line up with TRBD2. The CDR3 totals 15 residues. Germline lookup yields CDR1 SGHAT and CDR2 FQNNGV. After removal of 6 bases from V and 2 bases from J, the junction contained 7 bases not matched to a gene. CDR3 coding DNA: TGTGCCAGCAGTCCCGGGAGGTCAGCCTACAATGAGCAGTTCTTC. Encoded protein: CASSPGRSAYNEQFF.

The genes are TRBV20-1 and TRBJ2-3; 10 positions agree with TRBD2. The length of the CDR3 is 15 residues. J was trimmed by 5 bases and V by 5 bases; bases with no gene match: 10. CDR1 and CDR2 from the germline V gene are DFQATT and SNEGSKA (reference sequence). CDR3 region: CSAFQREGRGDTQYF. The CDR3 coding sequence is TGCAGTGCTTTTCAGCGGGAGGGCCGGGGAGATACGCAGTATTTT.